This TCR beta chain was sequenced for a study of preoperative IRX-2 immunotherapy in early breast cancer. Looked up from germline, CDR1 is LNHDA and CDR2 is SQIVND (reference sequence). The CDR3 contains 13 residues. V was trimmed by 4 bases and J by 0 bases, leaving 4 bases between them. Regarding treatment: preoperative locoregional IRX-2 cytokine immunotherapy. Preoperative locoregional IRX-2 cytokine immunotherapy was tested in the phase Ib source study. Sequencing was performed with immunoSEQ multiplex PCR; in TCRdb, only in-frame clones are kept and a portion is missing. In the table there are over 35,000 clones, less than 95% of which are singletons.

The receptor's source is a human donor with breast cancer. The input for sequencing was tumor tissue, taken after IRX-2 immunotherapy. The V gene is TRBV19, the J gene TRBJ2-1; D is ambiguous. CDR3 residues: CASSTISYNEQFF. The CDR3 coding sequence is TGTGCCAGTAGTACGATCTCCTACAATGAGCAGTTCTTC.